Shown below are 2 T cell receptor beta chains from a single sample sequenced in a study of T cells in Graves' hyperthyroidism and ophthalmopathy. There were TCR beta CDR3 regions amplified from RNA transcripts. HTBI primers were the set used in a first-round RT-PCR of the TCR CDR3. One entry per CDR3 protein results from TCRdb running MiXCR on the multiplex PCR reads. The repertoire holds about 500,000 distinct CDR3 sequences, with around 43% as singletons. Sequencing used peripheral blood or thyroid tissue (not recorded which). The origin of the receptors is an adult woman with Graves' disease, either hyperthyroidism or ophthalmopathy (not recorded which).

This clonotype has a count of ten or more. This chain uses TRBV12-3 or TRBV12-4 with TRBJ1-1; D call uncertain. The CDR3 has 11 amino acids. The ends were cut back, 3 bases at V and 3 bases at J, with 2 bases in the middle. The CDR3 sequence is CASSLDTEAFF. The CDR3 DNA reads TGTGCCAGCAGTTTGGACACTGAAGCTTTCTTT.

This chain joins TRBV25-1 and TRBJ2-5, with D tentatively TRBD1 (5 bases). V was cut by 1 base and J by 1 base, with 13 bases left in between. Germline V gene data show CDR1 as MGHDK and CDR2 as SYGVNS. The CDR3 is made up of 16 amino acids. The CDR3 nucleotides are TGTGCCAGCAGTGAATCTCTAGGACACTTCCAAGAGACCCAGTACTTC. The encoded protein is CASSESLGHFQETQYF.